The 11 T cell receptor beta chains below all came from one sample that was sequenced in a study of T cell repertoires in cytomegalovirus infection. TCRdb recomputed calls from the reads with MiXCR, one row per CDR3 protein. The sample has more than 85,000 distinct CDR3 sequences, around 28% seen once. Their antigen targets remain unknown. The sample here was CD8+ T cells from cultured PBMCs, taken from culture after CMV antigen stimulation. Receptor source: a human donor in good health (CMV status not recorded). Some clones in this sample may be carry-over from other donors' samples.

This clonotype was picked up many times. J is TRBJ2-2 and V is TRBV7-9, with D uncertain. Germline CDR1 reads SEHNR; CDR2 reads FQNEAQ (reference sequence). With 6 bases removed from V and 0 bases from J, the gap between germline ends came to 14 bases. The CDR3 has 16 residues. The CDR3 coding sequence is TGTGCCAGCAGGGGCTACAACAGTGCGAACACCGGGGAGCTGTTTTTT. Translation gives CASRGYNSANTGELFF.

The chain joins TRBV4-1 to TRBJ1-1, with D possibly being TRBD1 (6 bases). The germline V gene has CDR1 MGHRA and CDR2 YSYEKL. The CDR3 sequence is 16 residues long. Deletions cut 0 bases from V and 5 bases from J, with 16 bases between. CDR3 coding DNA: TGCGCCAGCAGCCAAGATCTGGGGGGGCTCTGGACTGAAGCTTTCTTT. Protein sequence: CASSQDLGGLWTEAFF.

For the CDR3, the DNA is TGTGCCAGCAGCCCGGACCACAACACCGGGGAGCTGTTTTTT. It is translated as CASSPDHNTGELFF. The chain carries TRBV5-4 and TRBJ2-2; unclear D gene. Germline CDR1 is SGHNT and CDR2 is YYREEE (reference sequence). The CDR3 loop spans 14 amino acids. The V gene lost 4 bases and the J gene lost 2 bases, with 9 bases spanning the gap.

This clonotype was observed many times. The chain is built from TRBV2 and TRBJ2-3; 12 bases line up with TRBD2. CDR1 and CDR2 from the germline V gene are SNHLY and FYNNEI. CDR3 size: 14 residues. The V segment lost 6 bases and the J segment 5 bases; nucleotides outside the gene matches: 3. The CDR3 sequence: CASSRTSGVDTQYF. CDR3 in DNA: TGTGCCAGCAGCCGGACTAGCGGGGTAGATACGCAGTATTTT.

The J gene is TRBJ2-5, the V gene TRBV7-3; D is uncertain. The germline gives CDR1 SGHTA, CDR2 FQGTGA. The CDR3 totals 15 residues. Trimming removed 2 bases at V and 4 bases at J, with 14 bases between. The DNA of the CDR3 is TGTGCCAGCAGCTTAGATGGAAGAGAAGGAGAGACCCAGTACTTC. It specifies CASSLDGREGETQYF.

This chain connects TRBV27 to TRBJ2-2; D is possibly TRBD2 (5 bases). The length of the CDR3 is 17 residues. Germline lookup yields CDR1 MNHEY and CDR2 SMNVEV (reference sequence). Trimming removed 2 bases from V and 7 bases from J, with 20 bases in between. The CDR3 nucleotides read TGTGCCAGCAGTTTACCTCTGGGCTTGCCTCGGGGCGGGGAGCTGTTTTTT. Translation: CASSLPLGLPRGGELFF.

This clonotype has more than one count but fewer than ten. The chain uses TRBV7-6 and TRBJ2-7; a possible D gene is TRBD1 (5 bases). The CDR3 spans 13 residues. Between the trimmed V and J ends, which lost 5 bases and 2 bases, there was a span of 10 bases. Germline V lookup: CDR1 SGHVS, CDR2 FNYEAQ. The CDR3 protein is CASSLVTAYEQYF. CDR3 sequence (DNA): TGTGCCAGCAGCCTAGTGACAGCCTACGAGCAGTACTTC.

The V call is TRBV28, the J call TRBJ1-1; 9 bases match TRBD1. Trimming removed 5 bases from V and 10 bases from J; junction bases left unmatched: 14. CDR3 length equals 15 residues. CDR1 and CDR2 (germline): MDHEN, SYDVKM. The CDR3 protein is CASSPLSTGGGGAFF. As DNA, the CDR3 is TGTGCCAGCAGTCCCCTAAGTACAGGGGGCGGGGGAGCTTTCTTT.

This clonotype was observed at least ten times. This chain connects TRBV28 to TRBJ2-5; weak D call: TRBD1 (5 bases). Germline loops: CDR1 MDHEN, CDR2 SYDVKM. The CDR3 consists of 16 residues. V was shortened by 7 bases and J by 5 bases, with 23 bases between the two germline ends. The CDR3 DNA sequence: TGTGCCAGCAATAGGAACAGGCGCTACGTTGGGGAGACCCAGTACTTC. Translation: CASNRNRRYVGETQYF.

The chain couples TRBV7-8 to TRBJ2-7; D uncertain. V lost 4 bases, J lost 4 bases, and 20 bases lay in between. The CDR3 covers 16 residues. CDR1 is SGHVS, CDR2 FQNEAQ, per germline. The CDR3 loop reads CASSSLSGATGYEQYF. CDR3 in DNA: TGTGCCAGCAGCTCCCTCTCTGGCGCAACGGGTTACGAGCAGTACTTC.

The chain links TRBV6-1 to TRBJ2-2; D call uncertain. The CDR3 runs 12 residues. Per germline, CDR1 MNHNS and CDR2 SASEGT. V was trimmed by 1 base and J by 7 bases, leaving 4 bases between them. The CDR3 DNA reads as TGTGCCAGCAGTGAAGGAGACGGGGAGCTGTTTTTT. Translated, it gives CASSEGDGELFF.